Presented here are 18 T cell receptor beta chains from one specimen sequenced in a study of blood T cell repertoires in COVID-19. Repertoires were generated with immunoSEQ multiplex PCR, while TCRdb's copy carries only in-frame clones and drops some. The sample includes under 200,000 clones, around 87% seen only once; the top ten take 2% to 3%. The sequenced sample consisted of peripheral blood. The receptor source for this set is a man aged 40-50 years with active or convalescent COVID-19.

This chain uses TRBV12-5 with TRBJ2-7; the match to TRBD2 covers 8 bases. CDR1 is LGHNT, CDR2 FRNRAP, per germline. V dropped 1 base and J dropped 7; count of bases not matched to a gene: 9. There are 15 residues in the CDR3. The chain's CDR3 is CASGLDSGTSGEQYF. The DNA for the CDR3 is TGTGCTAGTGGTTTGGATAGCGGGACCTCTGGGGAGCAGTACTTC.

The CDR3 DNA reads TGCGCCAGCAGCTTGGACGGACTAGGAGAGGAGACCCAGTACTTC. Amino acids: CASSLDGLGEETQYF. The chain is built from TRBV5-1 and TRBJ2-5; 7 bases line up with TRBD2. Germline V gene lookup returns CDR1 SGHRS and CDR2 YFSETQ. There are 15 residues in the CDR3. Trimming took 0 bases from V and 5 from J; bases not matched to a gene: 7.

The chain employs TRBV4-2 and TRBJ2-4; unclear D gene. Germline V CDR1 and CDR2: LGHNA, YNFKEQ. The CDR3 covers 12 residues. V shed 0 bases and J shed 13 bases, with 10 bases lying between them. In DNA form, the CDR3 reads TGTGCCAGCAGCCAAGACGGGTGGCGCCAGTACTTC. This gives the protein CASSQDGWRQYF.

The chain couples TRBV5-8 to TRBJ1-3, with D hard to call. CDR1 SGHTS and CDR2 YDEGEE come from the germline V gene. Trimming removed 0 bases from V and 0 bases from J, with 7 bases in between. The CDR3 spans 15 residues. CDR3 loop: CASSLGAVSGNTIYF. In nucleotides, the CDR3 is TGTGCCAGCAGCTTGGGGGCCGTCTCTGGAAACACCATATATTTT.

The V call is TRBV19, the J call TRBJ1-6, with 7 bases aligning to TRBD1. Unmatched junction bases numbered 8, after V lost 1 base and J lost 8 bases. Germline-derived CDR1 and CDR2 are LNHDA and SQIVND (reference sequence). CDR3 length: 16 amino acids. CDR3 loop: CASSIGNDRVHSPLHF. DNA of the CDR3: TGTGCCAGTAGTATAGGTAATGACAGGGTGCATTCACCCCTCCACTTT.

The CDR3 reads CASSATGRSNEKLFF. Written as DNA, the CDR3 is TGTGCCAGCAGCGCCACAGGGCGAAGTAATGAAAAACTGTTTTTT. The J gene is TRBJ1-4, the V gene TRBV2; possible D gene TRBD1, 6 bases. In germline, CDR1 is SNHLY, CDR2 FYNNEI. There are 15 residues in the CDR3. V was trimmed by 6 bases and J by 4 bases, leaving 15 bases between them.

The chain recombines TRBV11-2 with TRBJ1-5; D uncertain. Per germline, CDR1 SGHAT and CDR2 FQNNGV. The V end was cut by 1 base, the J end by 5 bases, with 6 bases between. CDR3 length equals 13 residues. CDR3 amino acids: CASSLGIDQPQHF. The DNA of the CDR3 is TGTGCCAGCAGCTTAGGTATTGATCAGCCCCAGCATTTT.

The gene calls are TRBV7-2 and TRBJ1-6; unclear D gene. V gave up 5 bases and J gave up 5 bases, with 7 bases separating them. The CDR3 is 13 residues long. In germline, CDR1 is SGHTA, CDR2 FQGNSA. The CDR3 sequence is CASSPRDNSPLHF. DNA of the CDR3: TGTGCCAGCAGCCCCCGAGATAATTCACCCCTCCACTTT.

This chain joins TRBV28 and TRBJ1-3; 8 nucleotides line up with TRBD1. Trimming removed 6 bases from V and 7 bases from J; junction bases left unmatched: 5. Germline values: CDR1 MDHEN, CDR2 SYDVKM. CDR3 size: 13 residues. CDR3: CASSLRQGNTIYF. CDR3 bases: TGTGCCAGCAGCCTAAGACAGGGGAACACCATATATTTT.

The V gene is TRBV7-2, the J gene TRBJ2-5; possibly TRBD2 for D (6 bases). This CDR3 comprises 17 residues. Germline CDR1 reads SGHTA; CDR2 reads FQGNSA. The V gene lost 5 bases and the J gene lost 2 bases, with 21 bases spanning the gap. The CDR3 loop reads CASSPEVVAVHQETQYF. The CDR3 DNA reads TGTGCCAGCAGCCCCGAGGTAGTAGCGGTCCATCAAGAGACCCAGTACTTC.

V is TRBV7-2 and J is TRBJ1-1, with 7 bases aligning to TRBD1. From germline, CDR1 is SGHTA and CDR2 FQGNSA. CDR3 length: 14 amino acids. With 0 bases clipped from V and 3 bases from J, the junction kept 1 base outside the gene matches. The CDR3 loop reads CASSLAQGHTEAFF. The CDR3 DNA reads TGTGCCAGCAGCTTAGCACAGGGGCACACTGAAGCTTTCTTT.

The chain has TRBV6-2 or TRBV6-3 and TRBJ1-1; D unresolved. Deletions cut 6 bases from V and 1 base from J, with 12 bases between. This CDR3 region has 14 residues. Germline V gene lookup returns CDR1 MNHEY and CDR2 SVGEGT. CDR3 nucleotide sequence: TGTGCCAGCAGCTATACTAATGGGAACACTGAAGCTTTCTTT. Translated, it gives CASSYTNGNTEAFF.

Only one count was recorded for this clone. The rearrangement uses TRBV4-1 and TRBJ2-2; 9 bases are a match to TRBD1. V lost 1 base, J lost 4 bases, and 7 bases stayed unmatched. This CDR3 is 17 amino acids long. Germline CDR1 is MGHRA and CDR2 is YSYEKL. The CDR3 DNA reads as TGCGCCAGCAGCCAAGTTACAGGGGGCTTAGGCACCGGGGAGCTGTTTTTT. The encoded protein is CASSQVTGGLGTGELFF.

The chain couples TRBV27 to TRBJ2-3; a possible D gene is TRBD1 (7 bases). The CDR3 extends over 17 amino acids. Germline V gene lookup returns CDR1 MNHEY and CDR2 SMNVEV (reference sequence). Trimming removed 6 bases from V and 1 base from J, with 20 bases in between. CDR3 DNA sequence: TGTGCCAGCAGACCAGGGGGGTCCCCCTCTCGCACAGATACGCAGTATTTT. As protein: CASRPGGSPSRTDTQYF.

The chain couples TRBV5-1 to TRBJ1-5, with D perhaps matching TRBD1 (6 bases). This CDR3 contains 15 residues. Germline V lookup: CDR1 SGHRS, CDR2 YFSETQ. With 4 bases removed from V and 6 bases from J, the gap between germline ends came to 17 bases. DNA for the CDR3: TGCGCCAGCAGCCCCGAGGGGGGGGCCTCTCAGCCCCAGCATTTT. It yields the protein CASSPEGGASQPQHF.

The chain links TRBV2 to TRBJ2-6; maybe TRBD1 (6 bases). In germline, CDR1 is SNHLY, CDR2 FYNNEI. V was clipped by 5 bases and J by 0 bases, with 14 bases between them. The CDR3 totals 17 residues. The CDR3 region has the DNA TGTGCCAGCAGTCTACAGGGATCCCTCTCTGGGGCCAACGTCCTGACTTTC. This encodes CASSLQGSLSGANVLTF.

This chain joins TRBV28 and TRBJ2-7; D not certain. In germline, CDR1 is MDHEN, CDR2 SYDVKM. This CDR3 contains 14 residues. With 6 bases removed from V and 0 bases from J, the gap between germline ends came to 12 bases. CDR3 sequence reads: CASRPRSPSYEQYF. CDR3 in DNA: TGTGCCAGCAGGCCCCGGTCCCCCTCCTACGAGCAGTACTTC.

The chain recombines TRBV30 with TRBJ1-3, with no clear D. Trimming shortened V by 3 bases and J by 3 bases, and 15 bases separated the two germline ends. Germline CDR1 and CDR2: GTSNPN and SVGIG (reference sequence). This CDR3 is built from 15 residues. The CDR3 bases are TGTGCCTGGAGAGCAGGTCGGAATATTGGAAACACCATATATTTT. It encodes CAWRAGRNIGNTIYF.